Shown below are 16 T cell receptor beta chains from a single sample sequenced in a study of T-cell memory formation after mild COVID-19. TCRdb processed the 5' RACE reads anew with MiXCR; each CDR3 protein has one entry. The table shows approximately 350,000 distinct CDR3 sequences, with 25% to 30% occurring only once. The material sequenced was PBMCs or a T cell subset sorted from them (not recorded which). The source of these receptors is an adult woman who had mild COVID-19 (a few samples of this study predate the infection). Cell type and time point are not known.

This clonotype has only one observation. The CDR3 sequence is CASSYSMDRWNTEAFF. CDR3 DNA: TGTGCCAGCAGTTACTCGATGGACAGATGGAACACTGAAGCTTTCTTT. V gene TRBV6-2 or TRBV6-3 combines with J gene TRBJ1-1; weak D call: TRBD1 (6 bases). Per the germline V gene, CDR1 is MNHEY and CDR2 is SVGEGT. The CDR3 totals 16 residues. V lost 0 bases, J lost 1 base, and 12 bases lay in between.

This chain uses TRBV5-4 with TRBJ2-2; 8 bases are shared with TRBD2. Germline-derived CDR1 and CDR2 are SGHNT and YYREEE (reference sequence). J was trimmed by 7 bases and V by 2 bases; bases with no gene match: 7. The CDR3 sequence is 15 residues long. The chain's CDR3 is CASSLFAGGVGELFF. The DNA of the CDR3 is TGTGCCAGCAGCTTATTCGCGGGAGGAGTCGGGGAGCTGTTTTTT.

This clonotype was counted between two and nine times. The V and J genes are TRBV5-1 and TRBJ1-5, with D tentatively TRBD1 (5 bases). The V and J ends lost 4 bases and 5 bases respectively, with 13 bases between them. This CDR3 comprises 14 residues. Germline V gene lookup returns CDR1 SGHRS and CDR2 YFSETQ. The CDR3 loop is CASSLRLGDQPQHF. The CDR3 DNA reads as TGCGCCAGCAGCCTCCGTTTGGGGGATCAGCCCCAGCATTTT.

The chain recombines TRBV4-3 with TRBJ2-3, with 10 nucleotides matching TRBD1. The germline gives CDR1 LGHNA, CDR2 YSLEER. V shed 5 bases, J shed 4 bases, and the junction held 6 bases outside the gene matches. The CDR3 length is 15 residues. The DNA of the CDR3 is TGCGCCAGCAGCGAAGGGACAGGGGTCGCAGATACGCAGTATTTT. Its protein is CASSEGTGVADTQYF.

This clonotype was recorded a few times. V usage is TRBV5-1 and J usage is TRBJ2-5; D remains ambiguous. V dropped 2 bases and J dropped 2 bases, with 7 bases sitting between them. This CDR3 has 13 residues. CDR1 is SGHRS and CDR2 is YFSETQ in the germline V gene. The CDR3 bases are TGCGCCAGCAGCTTTTCGAATCAAGAGACCCAGTACTTC. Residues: CASSFSNQETQYF.

CDR3 DNA sequence: TGTGCCAGCAGTCCCTCGACTAGCGGGGGAAGCGAGCAGTACTTC. Protein: CASSPSTSGGSEQYF. The chain combines TRBV6-2 or TRBV6-3 with TRBJ2-7, with 12 bases that match TRBD2. Germline V gene data show CDR1 as MNHEY and CDR2 as SVGEGT. With V trimmed by 5 bases and J by 6 bases, 8 bases remained unmatched. CDR3 length equals 15 residues.

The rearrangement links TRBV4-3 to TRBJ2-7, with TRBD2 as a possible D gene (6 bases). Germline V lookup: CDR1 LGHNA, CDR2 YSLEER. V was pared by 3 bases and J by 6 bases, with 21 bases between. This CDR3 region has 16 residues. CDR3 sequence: CASSQGRREALGEQYF. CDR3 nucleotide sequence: TGCGCCAGCAGCCAGGGAAGGAGGGAGGCCCTCGGCGAGCAGTACTTC.

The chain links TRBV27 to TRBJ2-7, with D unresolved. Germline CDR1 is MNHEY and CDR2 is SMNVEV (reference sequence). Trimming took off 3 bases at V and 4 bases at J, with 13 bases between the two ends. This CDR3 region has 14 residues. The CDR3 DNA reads TGTGCCAGCAGTTTTTCACAGTTCGGGTACGAGCAGTACTTC. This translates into CASSFSQFGYEQYF.

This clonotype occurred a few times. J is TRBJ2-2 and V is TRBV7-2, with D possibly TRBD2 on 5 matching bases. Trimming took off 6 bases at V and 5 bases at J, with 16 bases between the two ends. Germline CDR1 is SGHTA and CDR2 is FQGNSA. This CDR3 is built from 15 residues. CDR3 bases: TGTGCCAGCAGTCGCGATACGGGAAGGACCGGGGAGCTGTTTTTT. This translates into CASSRDTGRTGELFF.

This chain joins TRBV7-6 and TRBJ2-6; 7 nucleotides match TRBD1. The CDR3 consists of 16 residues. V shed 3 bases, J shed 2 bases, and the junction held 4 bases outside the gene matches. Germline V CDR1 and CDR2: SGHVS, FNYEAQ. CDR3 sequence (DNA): TGTGCCAGCAGCTTCTCCCAGGGGGCTGGGGCCAACGTCCTGACTTTC. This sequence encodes CASSFSQGAGANVLTF.

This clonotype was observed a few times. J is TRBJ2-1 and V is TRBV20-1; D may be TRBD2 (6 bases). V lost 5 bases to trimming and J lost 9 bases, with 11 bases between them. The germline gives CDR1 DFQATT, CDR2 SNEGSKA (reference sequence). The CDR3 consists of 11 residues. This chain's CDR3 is CSASGLSEQFF. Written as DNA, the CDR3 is TGCAGTGCTTCGGGACTCAGTGAGCAGTTCTTC.

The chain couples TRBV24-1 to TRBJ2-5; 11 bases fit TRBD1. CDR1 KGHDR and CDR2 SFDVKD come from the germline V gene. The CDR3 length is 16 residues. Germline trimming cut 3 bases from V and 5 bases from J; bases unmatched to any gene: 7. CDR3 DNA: TGTGCCACCAGTGATCCCGGACAGGGGGCCGGGGAGACCCAGTACTTC. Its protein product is CATSDPGQGAGETQYF.

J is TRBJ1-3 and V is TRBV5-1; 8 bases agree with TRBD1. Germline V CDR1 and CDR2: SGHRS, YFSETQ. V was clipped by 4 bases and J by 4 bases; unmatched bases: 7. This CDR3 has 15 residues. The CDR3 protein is CASSATGAGGNTIYF. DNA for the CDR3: TGCGCCAGCAGCGCGACAGGGGCTGGCGGAAACACCATATATTTT.

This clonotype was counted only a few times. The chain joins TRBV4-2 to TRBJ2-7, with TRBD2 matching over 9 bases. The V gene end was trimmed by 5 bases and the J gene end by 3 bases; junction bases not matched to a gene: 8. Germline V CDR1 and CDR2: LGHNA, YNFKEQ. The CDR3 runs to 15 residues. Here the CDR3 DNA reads TGTGCCAGCAGCTTTAGCGGGGGCGATCGCTACGAGCAGTACTTC. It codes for CASSFSGGDRYEQYF.

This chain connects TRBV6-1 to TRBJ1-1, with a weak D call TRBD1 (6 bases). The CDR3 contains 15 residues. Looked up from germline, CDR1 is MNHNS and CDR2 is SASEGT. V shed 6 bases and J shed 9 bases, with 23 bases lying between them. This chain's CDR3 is CASRIRQALRSQAFF. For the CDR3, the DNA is TGTGCCAGCAGGATTAGACAGGCTTTGCGGAGTCAAGCTTTCTTT.

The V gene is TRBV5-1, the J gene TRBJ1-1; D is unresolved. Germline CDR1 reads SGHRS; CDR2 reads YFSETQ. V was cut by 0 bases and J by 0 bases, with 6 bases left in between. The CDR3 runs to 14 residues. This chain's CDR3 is CASSLGWMNTEAFF. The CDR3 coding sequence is TGCGCCAGCAGCTTGGGGTGGATGAACACTGAAGCTTTCTTT.